Below, 19 T cell receptor beta chains from the same sample are listed, as sequenced in a study of cytomegalovirus exposure and HLA in healthy donors. 60 Vbeta and 13 Jbeta primers were used in PCR. Data came from immunoSEQ multiplex PCR; TCRdb stores just in-frame clones and leaves some out. The data hold roughly 130,000 clones, with roughly four fifths observed a single time. Material for sequencing was PBMCs. The receptor set was obtained from a woman between 50 and 59 years old in good health and CMV-seropositive.

The chain couples TRBV7-9 to TRBJ2-5; 7 bases are shared with TRBD1. Germline V lookup: CDR1 SEHNR, CDR2 FQNEAQ (reference sequence). Trimming took 1 base from V and 0 from J; bases not matched to a gene: 5. CDR3 size: 16 residues. The CDR3 is CASSLGWGTDQETQYF. The CDR3 nucleotides are TGTGCCAGCAGCTTAGGTTGGGGGACAGACCAAGAGACCCAGTACTTC. Based on the CDR3 plus reference TRBV7-9 and TRBJ2-5, the full variable domain is DTGVSQNPRHKITKRGQNVTFRCDPISEHNRLYWYRQTLGQGPEFLTYFQNEAQLEKSRLLSDRFSAERPKGSFSTLEIQRTEQGDSAMYLCASSLGWGTDQETQYFGPGTRLLVL.

This chain joins TRBV30 and TRBJ1-5; no definite D call. The germline gives CDR1 GTSNPN, CDR2 SVGIG (reference sequence). The CDR3 extends over 16 amino acids. Between the trimmed V and J ends, which lost 2 bases and 4 bases, there was a span of 18 bases. CDR3 nucleotides: TGTGCCTGGAGTTCGGGATGGGCCTTCTCTAATCAGCCCCAGCATTTT. This gives the protein CAWSSGWAFSNQPQHF.

The rearrangement uses TRBV15 and TRBJ1-1; D not resolved. Trimming removed 5 bases at V and 3 bases at J, with 7 bases between. Germline V gives CDR1 LNHNV, CDR2 YYDKDF (reference sequence). There are 12 residues in the CDR3. The CDR3 region has the DNA TGTGCCACCAGCCTCGACTACACTGAAGCTTTCTTT. Amino acids: CATSLDYTEAFF.

V usage is TRBV29-1 and J usage is TRBJ1-1; D is possibly TRBD1 (5 bases). Germline CDR1 and CDR2: SQVTM and ANQGSEA. V lost 3 bases and J 11 bases, leaving 25 bases between the germline ends. The CDR3 consists of 15 residues. CDR3 DNA sequence: TGCAGCGTTGATACTGGGGCTGGACGGATCGGAGGGGCTTTCTTT. As protein: CSVDTGAGRIGGAFF. Together with reference TRBV29-1 and TRBJ1-1, the CDR3 gives the full variable domain: SAVISQKPSRDICQRGTSLTIQCQVDSQVTMMFWYRQQPGQSLTLIATANQGSEATYESGFVIDKFPISRPNLTFSTLTVSNMSPEDSSIYLCSVDTGAGRIGGAFFGQGTRLTVV.

The chain recombines TRBV7-8 with TRBJ1-2; D is undetermined. The ends were cut back, 5 bases at V and 8 bases at J, with 24 bases in the middle. Germline V gene data show CDR1 as SGHVS and CDR2 as FQNEAQ. The CDR3 consists of 16 residues. The CDR3 loop is CASSPSRAGFVEGYTF. CDR3 DNA sequence: TGTGCCAGCAGCCCAAGTAGGGCGGGATTCGTCGAGGGCTACACCTTC. Variable domain in full (rest from reference TRBV7-8 and TRBJ1-2): GAGVSQSPRYKVAKRGQDVALRCDPISGHVSLFWYQQALGQGPEFLTYFQNEAQLDKSGLPSDRFFAERPEGSVSTLKIQRTQQEDSAVYLCASSPSRAGFVEGYTFGSGTRLTVV.

The rearrangement uses TRBV7-9 and TRBJ2-7; TRBD1 agrees at 7 bases. Germline V CDR1 and CDR2: SEHNR, FQNEAQ (reference sequence). The CDR3 runs 15 residues. Losses at the gene ends were 5 bases for V and 6 bases for J; bases not matched to a gene: 13. The CDR3 loop reads CASSPWTGSLVEQYF. In nucleotides, the CDR3 is TGTGCCAGCAGCCCATGGACAGGTTCATTGGTCGAGCAGTACTTC.

The count of this clone is one. This rearrangement joins TRBV28 to TRBJ1-1; TRBD1 agrees at 9 bases. Germline CDR1 MDHEN, CDR2 SYDVKM. This CDR3 contains 14 residues. J gave up 6 bases and V 10 bases, and 12 bases lay outside the gene matches. The CDR3 loop is CATVNRGRFAEAFF. The DNA of the CDR3 is TGTGCCACCGTCAACAGGGGGCGGTTCGCTGAAGCTTTCTTT. Full variable domain (remainder filled in from reference TRBV28 and TRBJ1-1): DVKVTQSSRYLVKRTGEKVFLECVQDMDHENMFWYRQDPGLGLRLIYFSYDVKMKEKGDIPEGYSVSREKKERFSLILESASTNQTSMYLCATVNRGRFAEAFFGQGTRLTVV.

CDR3 in amino acids: CASSLEGAGAYGNTIYF. CDR3 in DNA: TGTGCCAGCAGCTTAGAAGGGGCGGGGGCCTATGGAAACACCATATATTTT. The chain recombines TRBV7-2 with TRBJ1-3; perhaps TRBD1 as D (6 bases). The CDR3 loop spans 17 amino acids. Looked up from germline, CDR1 is SGHTA and CDR2 is FQGNSA. V was trimmed by 1 base and J by 3 bases, leaving 16 bases between them.

In its sample, this clone was seen a few times. Here the CDR3 DNA reads TGCGCCAGCAGCCAAGGACTAGCGGGCAATGAGCAGTTCTTC. It yields the protein CASSQGLAGNEQFF. The chain couples TRBV4-1 to TRBJ2-1, with 10 bases aligning to TRBD2. The length of the CDR3 is 14 residues. V lost 1 base, J lost 6 bases, and 0 bases stayed unmatched. Per the germline V gene, CDR1 is MGHRA and CDR2 is YSYEKL.

The gene calls are TRBV29-1 and TRBJ1-6; 7 positions agree with TRBD1. From germline, CDR1 is SQVTM and CDR2 ANQGSEA. The CDR3 loop spans 14 amino acids. V lost 8 bases to trimming and J lost 3 bases; unmatched junction nucleotides: 7. DNA of the CDR3: TGCAGCTCGGTAGGGACAGTCTATAATTCACCCCTCCACTTT. Amino acids: CSSVGTVYNSPLHF. Drawing the rest from reference TRBV29-1 and TRBJ1-6, the complete variable domain is SAVISQKPSRDICQRGTSLTIQCQVDSQVTMMFWYRQQPGQSLTLIATANQGSEATYESGFVIDKFPISRPNLTFSTLTVSNMSPEDSSIYLCSSVGTVYNSPLHFGNGTRLTVT.

The gene calls are TRBV9 and TRBJ2-3; 8 nucleotides match TRBD2. The germline V gene encodes CDR1 SGDLS and CDR2 YYNGEE. The CDR3 sequence is 16 residues long. With V trimmed by 4 bases and J by 0 bases, 7 bases remained unmatched. The CDR3 DNA follows: TGTGCCAGCAGCACCACTAGCGGCCTCAGCACAGATACGCAGTATTTT. Amino acids: CASSTTSGLSTDTQYF. Full variable domain (missing parts from reference TRBV9 and TRBJ2-3): DSGVTQTPKHLITATGQRVTLRCSPRSGDLSVYWYQQSLDQGLQFLIQYYNGEERAKGNILERFSAQQFPDLHSELNLSSLELGDSALYFCASSTTSGLSTDTQYFGPGTRLTVL.

This chain connects TRBV2 to TRBJ2-1; 7 bases align to TRBD2. The CDR3 totals 12 residues. The V gene's germline CDR1 is SNHLY and CDR2 FYNNEI. V trimming: 8 bases; J trimming: 4 bases; junction bases outside the gene matches: 2. CDR3 region: CASGSGYNEQFF. CDR3 nucleotides: TGTGCCAGCGGTAGCGGGTACAATGAGCAGTTCTTC.

The chain employs TRBV9 and TRBJ1-2; D might be TRBD1 (6 bases). The CDR3 is 14 residues long. Germline V gene lookup returns CDR1 SGDLS and CDR2 YYNGEE. V lost 0 bases and J lost 4, with 10 bases in between. CDR3 region: CASSVATGTYGYTF. CDR3 coding DNA: TGTGCCAGCAGCGTAGCTACAGGGACCTATGGCTACACCTTC.

This clone was detected once. The rearrangement links TRBV19 to TRBJ1-4; the match to TRBD1 covers 7 bases. This CDR3 has 14 residues. The J segment lost 5 bases and the V segment lost 6 bases, leaving 6 bases of the junction unmatched. Germline CDR1 LNHDA, CDR2 SQIVND (reference sequence). CDR3 nucleotide sequence: TGTGCCAGTAGGCGGGACAGACTAAATGAAAAACTGTTTTTT. Translating gives CASRRDRLNEKLFF.

There are a few counts of this clone. This chain uses TRBV29-1 with TRBJ1-5, with D possibly TRBD1 on 5 matching bases. The germline V and J ends were trimmed by 4 bases and 2 bases, with 9 bases remaining between them. In germline, CDR1 is SQVTM, CDR2 ANQGSEA. CDR3 size: 13 residues. CDR3 residues: CSVATGGNQPQHF. Written as DNA, the CDR3 is TGCAGCGTTGCTACAGGAGGCAATCAGCCCCAGCATTTT.

Here the CDR3 DNA reads TGTGCCAGTTACGACACCTATAGCAATCAGCCCCAGCATTTT. It codes for CASYDTYSNQPQHF. This chain joins TRBV19 and TRBJ1-5; D is unclear. Germline loops: CDR1 LNHDA, CDR2 SQIVND (reference sequence). Trimming left V 8 bases short and J 0 bases short, with 11 bases between. This CDR3 comprises 14 residues. Full variable domain (remainder filled in from reference TRBV19 and TRBJ1-5): DGGITQSPKYLFRKEGQNVTLSCEQNLNHDAMYWYRQDPGQGLRLIYYSQIVNDFQKGDIAEGYSVSREKKESFPLTVTSAQKNPTAFYLCASYDTYSNQPQHFGDGTRLSIL.

The CDR3 here is CASSQGGGHSYEQYF. CDR3 nucleotides: TGCGCCAGCAGCCAAGGCGGGGGGCATTCCTACGAGCAGTACTTC. The chain joins TRBV4-3 to TRBJ2-7; TRBD2 matches 8 bases. V dropped 1 base and J dropped 1; count of bases not matched to a gene: 3. Per the germline V gene, CDR1 is LGHNA and CDR2 is YSLEER. This CDR3 is 15 amino acids long.

This chain links TRBV5-4 with TRBJ1-2, with D perhaps TRBD1 (6 bases). Germline values: CDR1 SGHNT, CDR2 YYREEE (reference sequence). V was shortened by 3 bases and J by 3 bases, with 21 bases between the two germline ends. CDR3 length: 17 amino acids. The CDR3 DNA follows: TGTGCCAGCAGCTCCGGGTTATCAGGGGTTCGGGACTATGGCTACACCTTC. This encodes CASSSGLSGVRDYGYTF.

This clone was detected only a few times. The chain employs TRBV27 and TRBJ2-2; the D gene is possibly TRBD1 (6 bases). The CDR3 contains 14 residues. The V gene lost 6 bases and the J gene lost 3 bases, with 11 bases spanning the gap. The germline CDR1 and CDR2 sequences are MNHEY and SMNVEV (reference sequence). CDR3 loop: CASSWDTDTGELFF. The CDR3, as DNA: TGTGCCAGCAGCTGGGACACCGACACCGGGGAGCTGTTTTTT.